Listed below are T cell receptor beta chains from one sample, sequenced in a study of identical twins. TCRdb used MiXCR to reprocess the 5' RACE reads, holding one entry per CDR3 protein. The sample holds about 340,000 distinct CDR3 sequences; approximately 8.7% are singletons and the top ten take roughly 8.9%. The sample comprised naive T cells sorted from blood. Receptors originate from a woman aged 45-65 years in good health. Both conserved end residues are part of each CDR3. Each record gives: J gene, clone size, D gene, V gene, CDR3 protein, CDR3 DNA. A D gene is named only where the DNA matches it firmly. The listing skips clone size in some rows; elsewhere it reads once, few, many or a size class.

j_gene: TRBJ1-1; abundance: many; d_gene: TRBD1; v_gene: TRBV15; CDR3aa: CATSRDTTGWYTEAFF; CDR3nt: TGTGCCACCAGCAGAGATACGACAGGGTGGTACACTGAAGCTTTCTTT
j_gene: TRBJ1-2; abundance: few; d_gene: .; v_gene: TRBV7-6; CDR3aa: CATTRRELNYGYTF; CDR3nt: TGTGCCACCACGCGGAGGGAGCTTAACTATGGCTACACCTTC
j_gene: TRBJ1-6; abundance: .; d_gene: .; v_gene: TRBV16; CDR3aa: CASSLDSLGSPLHF; CDR3nt: TGTGCCAGCAGCCTGGACAGCCTTGGGTCACCCCTCCACTTT
j_gene: TRBJ1-1; abundance: few; d_gene: .; v_gene: TRBV5-1; CDR3aa: CASRNPNTEAFF; CDR3nt: TGCGCCAGCAGGAACCCCAACACTGAAGCTTTCTTT
j_gene: TRBJ2-1; abundance: few; d_gene: .; v_gene: TRBV10-1; CDR3aa: CASSEQVGRSGNNEQFF; CDR3nt: TGCGCCAGCAGTGAGCAAGTCGGAAGGAGCGGCAACAATGAGCAGTTCTTC
j_gene: TRBJ2-2; abundance: few; d_gene: TRBD2; v_gene: TRBV28; CDR3aa: CASSFGLAGGPHTGELFF; CDR3nt: TGTGCCAGCAGTTTCGGACTAGCGGGAGGACCTCACACCGGGGAGCTGTTTTTT
j_gene: TRBJ2-7; abundance: many; d_gene: .; v_gene: TRBV12-3/TRBV12-4; CDR3aa: CASSFGREQYF; CDR3nt: TGTGCCAGCAGTTTCGGGCGGGAGCAGTACTTC
j_gene: TRBJ1-2; abundance: many; d_gene: .; v_gene: TRBV12-3/TRBV12-4; CDR3aa: CASSFPANYGYTF; CDR3nt: TGTGCCAGCAGTTTCCCCGCTAACTATGGCTACACCTTC
j_gene: TRBJ2-3; abundance: .; d_gene: TRBD1; v_gene: TRBV6-1; CDR3aa: CASRDRAPDTQYF; CDR3nt: TGTGCCAGCAGGGACAGGGCCCCAGATACGCAGTATTTT
j_gene: TRBJ2-2; abundance: few; d_gene: .; v_gene: TRBV7-6; CDR3aa: CASSPATGPGELFF; CDR3nt: TGTGCCAGCAGCCCCGCTACGGGGCCCGGGGAGCTGTTTTTT
j_gene: TRBJ2-3; abundance: few; d_gene: TRBD2; v_gene: TRBV5-1; CDR3aa: CASSLKLTGLAKGSPDTQYF; CDR3nt: TGCGCCAGCAGCTTGAAACTAACGGGACTAGCGAAGGGGAGTCCGGATACGCAGTATTTT
j_gene: TRBJ2-1; abundance: .; d_gene: TRBD2; v_gene: TRBV5-4; CDR3aa: CASSLPLGTSGNEQFF; CDR3nt: TGTGCCAGCAGCCTGCCACTCGGGACTAGCGGCAATGAGCAGTTCTTC
j_gene: TRBJ2-2; abundance: few; d_gene: TRBD2; v_gene: TRBV24-1; CDR3aa: CATSDRTSGIPGELFF; CDR3nt: TGTGCCACCAGTGATCGGACTAGCGGGATACCCGGGGAGCTGTTTTTT
j_gene: TRBJ2-1; abundance: few; d_gene: .; v_gene: TRBV24-1; CDR3aa: CATSDLVASNEQFF; CDR3nt: TGTGCCACCAGTGATTTAGTAGCCTCCAATGAGCAGTTCTTC
j_gene: TRBJ2-3; abundance: .; d_gene: TRBD2; v_gene: TRBV5-6; CDR3aa: CASSLGLAGHNTQYF; CDR3nt: TGTGCCAGCAGCCTGGGACTAGCGGGACACAATACGCAGTATTTT
j_gene: TRBJ2-5; abundance: .; d_gene: .; v_gene: TRBV10-3; CDR3aa: CAISEGGSETQYF; CDR3nt: TGTGCCATCAGTGAAGGCGGTTCAGAGACCCAGTACTTC
j_gene: TRBJ2-3; abundance: .; d_gene: TRBD2; v_gene: TRBV7-7; CDR3aa: CASSLSSGRTTDTQYF; CDR3nt: TGTGCTAGCAGCTTAAGCAGCGGGAGGACCACAGATACGCAGTATTTT
j_gene: TRBJ1-5; abundance: .; d_gene: .; v_gene: TRBV4-1; CDR3aa: CASSQAGSQPQHF; CDR3nt: TGCGCCAGCAGCCAAGCGGGGTCCCAGCCCCAGCATTTT
j_gene: TRBJ1-2; abundance: few; d_gene: .; v_gene: TRBV12-3/TRBV12-4; CDR3aa: CASSRRGGSGYTF; CDR3nt: TGTGCCAGCAGTCGGAGGGGCGGAAGTGGCTACACCTTC
j_gene: TRBJ1-2; abundance: .; d_gene: .; v_gene: TRBV5-1; CDR3aa: CASSLHAGGNYGYTF; CDR3nt: TGCGCCAGCAGCTTACACGCCGGGGGTAACTATGGCTACACCTTC
j_gene: TRBJ2-3; abundance: few; d_gene: .; v_gene: TRBV24-1; CDR3aa: CATVGGTDTQYF; CDR3nt: TGTGCCACCGTCGGAGGCACAGATACGCAGTATTTT
j_gene: TRBJ2-1; abundance: .; d_gene: .; v_gene: TRBV29-1; CDR3aa: CSVDEGGGSYNEQFF; CDR3nt: TGCAGCGTTGATGAGGGAGGCGGCTCCTACAATGAGCAGTTCTTC
j_gene: TRBJ2-5; abundance: .; d_gene: .; v_gene: TRBV7-8; CDR3aa: CASSLVIGETQYF; CDR3nt: TGTGCCAGCAGCTTAGTCATCGGAGAGACCCAGTACTTC
j_gene: TRBJ2-3; abundance: .; d_gene: .; v_gene: TRBV25-1; CDR3aa: CASSRTQTQYF; CDR3nt: TGTGCCAGCAGTAGGACACAGACGCAGTATTTT
j_gene: TRBJ2-1; abundance: .; d_gene: .; v_gene: TRBV24-1; CDR3aa: CATSDGGPTLNEQFF; CDR3nt: TGTGCCACCAGTGATGGGGGACCCACCCTCAATGAGCAGTTCTTC
j_gene: TRBJ2-3; abundance: many; d_gene: .; v_gene: TRBV12-3/TRBV12-4; CDR3aa: CASSPRLGGTTDTQYF; CDR3nt: TGTGCCAGTTCCCCCCGGCTTGGCGGGACCACAGATACGCAGTATTTT
j_gene: TRBJ2-7; abundance: .; d_gene: .; v_gene: TRBV12-3/TRBV12-4; CDR3aa: CASKTNRDGSYEQYF; CDR3nt: TGTGCCAGCAAGACCAACCGGGACGGCTCCTACGAGCAGTACTTC
j_gene: TRBJ1-5; abundance: few; d_gene: .; v_gene: TRBV12-3/TRBV12-4; CDR3aa: CASSLSGSGEPQHF; CDR3nt: TGTGCCAGCAGTTTATCCGGATCCGGGGAGCCCCAGCATTTT
j_gene: TRBJ2-3; abundance: few; d_gene: TRBD1; v_gene: TRBV29-1; CDR3aa: CSVKGAKDTQYF; CDR3nt: TGCAGCGTTAAGGGGGCGAAGGATACGCAGTATTTT
j_gene: TRBJ2-1; abundance: .; d_gene: TRBD2; v_gene: TRBV7-9; CDR3aa: CASSSGGLAGDYNEQFF; CDR3nt: TGTGCCAGCAGCTCGGGCGGACTAGCGGGAGACTACAATGAGCAGTTCTTC
j_gene: TRBJ2-3; abundance: .; d_gene: TRBD2; v_gene: TRBV18; CDR3aa: CASSASGTVDTQYF; CDR3nt: TGTGCCAGCTCCGCTAGCGGGACGGTAGATACGCAGTATTTT
j_gene: TRBJ2-4; abundance: few; d_gene: .; v_gene: TRBV3-1; CDR3aa: CASSGAAKNIQYF; CDR3nt: TGTGCCAGCAGTGGGGCAGCCAAAAACATTCAGTACTTC
j_gene: TRBJ2-1; abundance: .; d_gene: TRBD1; v_gene: TRBV5-4; CDR3aa: CASSLGGQGHNEQFF; CDR3nt: TGTGCCAGCAGCTTGGGGGGACAGGGGCACAATGAGCAGTTCTTC
j_gene: TRBJ2-7; abundance: many; d_gene: .; v_gene: TRBV27; CDR3aa: CASSPGPAEYNEQYF; CDR3nt: TGTGCCAGCAGTCCGGGGCCCGCCGAGTATAACGAGCAGTACTTC
j_gene: TRBJ1-1; abundance: few; d_gene: .; v_gene: TRBV5-1; CDR3aa: CASSGDVMNTEAFF; CDR3nt: TGCGCCAGCAGCGGGGACGTAATGAACACTGAAGCTTTCTTT
j_gene: TRBJ2-1; abundance: .; d_gene: TRBD2; v_gene: TRBV30; CDR3aa: CAWSIIAGLGNEQFF; CDR3nt: TGTGCCTGGAGTATAATAGCGGGATTGGGCAATGAGCAGTTCTTC
j_gene: TRBJ2-1; abundance: .; d_gene: .; v_gene: TRBV5-1; CDR3aa: CASSWGPSASEQFF; CDR3nt: TGCGCCAGCAGCTGGGGGCCGAGCGCGAGCGAGCAGTTCTTC
j_gene: TRBJ2-2; abundance: many; d_gene: .; v_gene: TRBV11-2; CDR3aa: CASSPLGQANTGELFF; CDR3nt: TGTGCCAGCAGCCCTCTCGGGCAAGCGAACACCGGGGAGCTGTTTTTT
j_gene: TRBJ1-2; abundance: .; d_gene: TRBD1; v_gene: TRBV7-3; CDR3aa: CASSSGTGDPEGYTF; CDR3nt: TGTGCCAGCAGCTCCGGGACAGGGGACCCGGAGGGCTACACCTTC
j_gene: TRBJ2-7; abundance: .; d_gene: .; v_gene: TRBV12-3/TRBV12-4; CDR3aa: CASSYGAGEQYF; CDR3nt: TGTGCCAGCAGCTACGGTGCGGGCGAGCAGTACTTC
j_gene: TRBJ2-1; abundance: many; d_gene: .; v_gene: TRBV6-5; CDR3aa: CASSFAASGYSYNEQFF; CDR3nt: TGTGCCAGCAGTTTTGCAGCGAGCGGATACTCCTACAATGAGCAGTTCTTC
j_gene: TRBJ1-1; abundance: few; d_gene: .; v_gene: TRBV12-3/TRBV12-4; CDR3aa: CASSSVGDEAFF; CDR3nt: TGTGCCAGCAGTTCAGTGGGGGATGAAGCTTTCTTT
j_gene: TRBJ2-2; abundance: many; d_gene: TRBD2; v_gene: TRBV20-1; CDR3aa: CSARLAESPGELFF; CDR3nt: TGCAGTGCTAGACTAGCGGAATCCCCCGGGGAGCTGTTTTTT
j_gene: TRBJ2-1; abundance: .; d_gene: .; v_gene: TRBV20-1; CDR3aa: CSAAQSPPRSSYNEQFF; CDR3nt: TGCAGTGCTGCCCAAAGCCCCCCGCGGAGCTCCTACAATGAGCAGTTCTTC
j_gene: TRBJ1-2; abundance: .; d_gene: .; v_gene: TRBV19; CDR3aa: CASSIVSSYGYTF; CDR3nt: TGTGCCAGTAGTATAGTCAGTAGTTATGGCTACACCTTC